This record covers a single T cell receptor (beta chain). Germline-derived CDR1 and CDR2 are SGHNT and YYREEE (reference sequence). The V segment lost 0 bases and the J segment 7 bases; nucleotides outside the gene matches: 13. The CDR3 runs to 17 residues. The data are from a study of blood T cell repertoires in COVID-19. Libraries were prepared by immunoSEQ multiplex PCR; TCRdb keeps only in-frame clonotypes and omits some of them. The sample consists of about 140,000 clones, approximately 90% of them appearing once. The clonotype originates from a man aged 60 to 75 with active or convalescent COVID-19. Input material: peripheral blood. The J gene is TRBJ2-5, the V gene TRBV5-4; TRBD2 agrees at 9 bases. In DNA form, the CDR3 reads TGTGCCAGCAGCTTGGCCGGGCTAGCGGGATCCGTAGGGACCCAGTACTTC. Protein product: CASSLAGLAGSVGTQYF.